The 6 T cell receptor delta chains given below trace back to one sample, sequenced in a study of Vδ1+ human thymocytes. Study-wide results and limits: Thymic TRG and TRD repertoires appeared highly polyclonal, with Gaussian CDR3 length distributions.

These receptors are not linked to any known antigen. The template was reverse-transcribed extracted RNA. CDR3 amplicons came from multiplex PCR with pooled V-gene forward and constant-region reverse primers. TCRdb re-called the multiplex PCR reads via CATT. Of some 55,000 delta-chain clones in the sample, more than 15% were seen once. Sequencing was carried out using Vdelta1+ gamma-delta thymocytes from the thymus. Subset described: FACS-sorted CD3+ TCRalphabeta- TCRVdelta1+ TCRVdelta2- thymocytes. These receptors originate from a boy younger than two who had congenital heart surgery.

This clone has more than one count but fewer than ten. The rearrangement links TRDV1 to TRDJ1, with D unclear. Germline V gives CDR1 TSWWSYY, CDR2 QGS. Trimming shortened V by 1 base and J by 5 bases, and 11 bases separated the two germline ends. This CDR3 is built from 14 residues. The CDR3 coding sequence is TGTGCTCTTGGGGAACACCCCCCGGTAGATAAACTCATCTTT. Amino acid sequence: CALGEHPPVDKLIF.

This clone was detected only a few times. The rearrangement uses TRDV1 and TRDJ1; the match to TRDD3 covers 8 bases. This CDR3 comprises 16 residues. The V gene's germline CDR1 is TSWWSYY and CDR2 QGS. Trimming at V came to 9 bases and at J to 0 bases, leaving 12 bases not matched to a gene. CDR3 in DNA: TGTGCTCTACACCTACTGGGGGCTCCGTACACCGATAAACTCATCTTT. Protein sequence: CALHLLGAPYTDKLIF.

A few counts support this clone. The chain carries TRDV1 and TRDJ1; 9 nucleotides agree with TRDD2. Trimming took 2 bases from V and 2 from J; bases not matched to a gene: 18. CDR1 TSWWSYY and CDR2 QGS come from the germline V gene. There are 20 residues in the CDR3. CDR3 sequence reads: CALGEGPSYGSGELTDKLIF. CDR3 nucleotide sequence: TGTGCTCTTGGGGAAGGTCCTTCCTACGGGTCGGGGGAGTTAACCGATAAACTCATCTTT.

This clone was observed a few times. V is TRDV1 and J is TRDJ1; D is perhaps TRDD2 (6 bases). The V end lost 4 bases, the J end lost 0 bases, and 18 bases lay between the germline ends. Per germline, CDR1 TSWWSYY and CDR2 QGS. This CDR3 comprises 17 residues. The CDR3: CALGGLLPTLYTDKLIF. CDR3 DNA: TGTGCTCTTGGGGGCCTCCTACCGACTCTGTACACCGATAAACTCATCTTT.

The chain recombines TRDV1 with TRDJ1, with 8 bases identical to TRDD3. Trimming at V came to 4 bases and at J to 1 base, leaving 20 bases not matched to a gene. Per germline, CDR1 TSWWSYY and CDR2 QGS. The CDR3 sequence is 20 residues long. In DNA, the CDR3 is TGTGCTCTTGGGGGACGGAGGATCCTACTGGGGGTCGGAGGCACCGATAAACTCATCTTT. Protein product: CALGGRRILLGVGGTDKLIF.

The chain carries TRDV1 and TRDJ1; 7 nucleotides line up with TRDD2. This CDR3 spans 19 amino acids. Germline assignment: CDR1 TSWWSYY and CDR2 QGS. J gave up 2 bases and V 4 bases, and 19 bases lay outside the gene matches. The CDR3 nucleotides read TGTGCTCTTGGGGCACGACTTCCTATCGCCACCAAGGGGACCGATAAACTCATCTTT. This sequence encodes CALGARLPIATKGTDKLIF.